This T cell receptor beta chain was recovered during a study of human T cells and chemical hapten exposure. TCRdb used MiXCR to reprocess the RACE reads, holding one entry per CDR3 protein. The repertoire consists of about 89,000 distinct CDR3 sequences, with approximately 11% occurring once and the leading ten covering 3.1%. This clonotype was seen at least ten times. Trimming stripped 0 bases from V and 7 bases from J, with 13 bases between. Germline lookup yields CDR1 WNHNN and CDR2 SYGVQD (reference sequence). The CDR3 length is 14 residues. Noted time point: pre-sensitization, week 0. Treatment here: therapeutic diphenylcyclopropenone sensitization with weekly scalp DPC.

V gene TRBV10-1 combines with J gene TRBJ2-7, with D tentatively TRBD2 (6 bases). The source of this sequence is a woman in her sixties or seventies with alopecia areata. Some clones in this sample may be carry-over from other donors' samples. Source: whole blood, taken in connection with sensitization to the hapten diphenylcyclopropenone (DPC). The CDR3 DNA reads as TGCGCCAGCAGTGAGTCTAGCGGACTATCGGAGCAGTACTTC. Translating it yields CASSESSGLSEQYF.